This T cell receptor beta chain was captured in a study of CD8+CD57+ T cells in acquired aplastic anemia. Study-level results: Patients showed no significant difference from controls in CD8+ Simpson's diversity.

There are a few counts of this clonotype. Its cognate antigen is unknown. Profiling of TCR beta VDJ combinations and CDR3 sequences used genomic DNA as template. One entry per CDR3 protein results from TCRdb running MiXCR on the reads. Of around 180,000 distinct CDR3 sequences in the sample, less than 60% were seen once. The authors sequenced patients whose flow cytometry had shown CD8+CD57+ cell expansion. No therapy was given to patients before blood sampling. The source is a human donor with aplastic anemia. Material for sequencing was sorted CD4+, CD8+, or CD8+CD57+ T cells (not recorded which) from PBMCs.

CDR3 sequence (DNA): TGTGCCAGCAGAAGGACAGTTGAAGCTTTCTTT. It is translated as CASRRTVEAFF. The chain couples TRBV7-2 to TRBJ1-1; TRBD1 might be the D (6 bases). Germline V gives CDR1 SGHTA, CDR2 FQGNSA. Trimming took 6 bases from V and 7 from J, leaving 9 bases between them. The CDR3 runs 11 residues.